The 21 T cell receptor beta chains presented below share a single source sample, sequenced in a study of cytomegalovirus exposure and HLA in healthy donors (dated 2017 in TCRdb). Library creation used the immunoSEQ multiplex PCR assay. The multiplex PCR relied on a mix of 60 forward primers for TCR Vbeta segments and 13 reverse primers for TCR Jbeta segments. TCRdb took this table from immuneACCESS and kept in-frame rearrangements with V and J called. Such tables lack part of the clones; where checked against another copy, unresolved V genes explain under half of the gap, and the rest is unexplained. The sample table records fewer than 150,000 clones; under 80% of these occur just once. In total, the top ten clones hold 4% to 5% of the sample. The sequencing input was PBMCs. The origin of the receptors is a woman aged 40 to 49 in good health and CMV-seropositive.

This clone appeared a few times. This sequence joins TRBV11-3 and TRBJ2-7; 8 bases match TRBD2. Trimming cost V 5 bases and J 1 base; bases outside gene matches: 7. CDR1 is SGHNT, CDR2 YENEEA, per germline. The CDR3 contains 15 residues. Written as DNA, the CDR3 is TGTGCCAGCAGCCGTAAGCGGGAGCCATCCTACGAGCAGTACTTC. Amino acid sequence: CASSRKREPSYEQYF.

This clone is a singleton in its sample. An end of the junction does not agree with germline; a read error may underlie this. V and J are TRBV30 and TRBJ1-5; D remains unclear. The germline V gene encodes CDR1 GTSNPN and CDR2 SVGIG (reference sequence). The CDR3 sequence is 15 residues long. As DNA, the CDR3 is TGTGTCTGGAGTGTGGGAGATAACTCCAATCAGCCCCAGCATTTT. Its protein product is CVWSVGDNSNQPQHF.

This rearrangement joins TRBV5-1 to TRBJ2-7, with D possibly matching TRBD1 (6 bases). Per germline, CDR1 SGHRS and CDR2 YFSETQ. Trimming shortened V by 4 bases and J by 3 bases, and 17 bases separated the two germline ends. The CDR3 is 15 residues long. The CDR3 bases are TGCGCCAGCAGCCTCCAACCGGGACAAGACTACGAGCAGTACTTC. This gives the protein CASSLQPGQDYEQYF.

The V and J genes are TRBV7-9 and TRBJ2-1; 14 bases line up with TRBD2. CDR1 is SEHNR, CDR2 FQNEAQ, per germline (reference sequence). Trimming removed 3 bases from V and 6 bases from J; junction bases left unmatched: 1. The CDR3 is 15 residues long. The chain's CDR3 is CASSFGTSGGNEQFF. The DNA for the CDR3 is TGTGCCAGCAGCTTTGGGACTAGCGGGGGCAATGAGCAGTTCTTC.

J is TRBJ2-7 and V is TRBV18, with 10 bases that match TRBD1. Unmatched junction bases numbered 7, after V lost 6 bases and J lost 2 bases. This CDR3 is built from 15 residues. The germline gives CDR1 KGHSH, CDR2 LQKENI. CDR3 in DNA: TGTGCCAGCTCGCTCCAAGGACAGGGGGCCTACGAGCAGTACTTC. Its translation is CASSLQGQGAYEQYF.

This chain uses TRBV20-1 with TRBJ1-2; D ambiguous. This CDR3 contains 11 residues. Germline V gene lookup returns CDR1 DFQATT and CDR2 SNEGSKA (reference sequence). Trimming left V 3 bases short and J 8 bases short, with 10 bases between. In nucleotides, the CDR3 is TGCAGTGCTAGCACGGGGAGGGGCTACACCTTC. Protein: CSASTGRGYTF.

The chain recombines TRBV7-3 with TRBJ1-2, with 8 bases matching TRBD1. This CDR3 has 17 residues. Germline V CDR1 and CDR2: SGHTA, FQGTGA. Germline trimming cut 1 base from V and 5 bases from J; bases unmatched to any gene: 12. The CDR3 DNA reads TGTGCCAGCAGCTTAAAGGCCGGACAGGGTGATGAGTATGGCTACACCTTC. Its translation: CASSLKAGQGDEYGYTF.

The CDR3 region has the DNA TGTGCCAGCAGCCCTTTTGACAGGTACTATGGCTACACCTTC. Translation gives CASSPFDRYYGYTF. The chain combines TRBV7-2 with TRBJ1-2; possibly TRBD1 for D (6 bases). In germline, CDR1 is SGHTA, CDR2 FQGNSA. Trimming took 5 bases from V and 3 from J, leaving 13 bases between them. The CDR3 sequence is 14 residues long.

This clone turned up a few times. The chain recombines TRBV18 with TRBJ2-2, with a possible D match to TRBD2 (6 bases). Trimming shortened V by 3 bases and J by 1 base, and 18 bases separated the two germline ends. CDR3 size: 18 residues. Germline CDR1 KGHSH, CDR2 LQKENI. CDR3: CASSPLFGVGLNTGELFF. CDR3 sequence (DNA): TGTGCCAGCTCACCTCTCTTTGGGGTGGGACTGAACACCGGGGAGCTGTTTTTT.

The chain recombines TRBV9 with TRBJ1-2; 7 bases map to TRBD1. CDR1 is SGDLS and CDR2 is YYNGEE in the germline V gene. There are 16 residues in the CDR3. The V gene end was trimmed by 0 bases and the J gene end by 3 bases; junction bases not matched to a gene: 8. This CDR3 is CASSVEEGGRHYGYTF. In DNA, the CDR3 is TGTGCCAGCAGCGTAGAGGAAGGGGGCCGACACTATGGCTACACCTTC.

The gene calls are TRBV6-1 and TRBJ2-3; the D gene is possibly TRBD2 (6 bases). CDR1 is MNHNS and CDR2 is SASEGT in the germline V gene. Between the trimmed V and J ends, which lost 0 bases and 8 bases, there was a span of 6 bases. The CDR3 covers 12 residues. The CDR3 nucleotides read TGTGCCAGCAGTGAAGCACTAGCTACGCAGTATTTT. It yields the protein CASSEALATQYF.

V gene TRBV5-1 combines with J gene TRBJ2-7; possibly TRBD1 for D (5 bases). The CDR3 covers 13 residues. V was shortened by 1 base and J by 0 bases, with 5 bases between the two germline ends. Germline CDR1 SGHRS, CDR2 YFSETQ. This CDR3 reads CASSLTGSYEQYF. In DNA form, the CDR3 reads TGCGCCAGCAGCTTGACAGGCTCCTACGAGCAGTACTTC. Complete variable domain (other parts from reference TRBV5-1 and TRBJ2-7): KAGVTQTPRYLIKTRGQQVTLSCSPISGHRSVSWYQQTPGQGLQFLFEYFSETQRNKGNFPGRFSGRQFSNSRSEMNVSTLELGDSALYLCASSLTGSYEQYFGPGTRLTVT.

This chain links TRBV6-4 with TRBJ1-1; D unresolved. CDR3 length: 14 amino acids. Trimming took 0 bases from V and 1 from J, leaving 6 bases between them. Germline lookup yields CDR1 MRHNA and CDR2 SNTAGT. Here the CDR3 reads CASSDSYRNTEAFF. In DNA form, the CDR3 reads TGTGCCAGCAGTGACTCTTACAGGAACACTGAAGCTTTCTTT.

The gene calls are TRBV5-1 and TRBJ2-7, with D possibly being TRBD2 (5 bases). The CDR3 runs 14 residues. The ends were cut back, 4 bases at V and 3 bases at J, with 14 bases in the middle. Per germline, CDR1 SGHRS and CDR2 YFSETQ. The CDR3 is CASSLRNGGYEQYF. The CDR3 region has the DNA TGCGCCAGCAGCCTACGAAACGGAGGCTACGAGCAGTACTTC.

The chain is built from TRBV19 and TRBJ2-7; TRBD1 matches 8 bases. CDR1 is LNHDA and CDR2 is SQIVND in the germline V gene (reference sequence). Unmatched junction bases numbered 5, after V lost 7 bases and J lost 0 bases. CDR3 size: 14 residues. The CDR3 nucleotides are TGTGCCAGTACCCCGACAGGGGCCTCCTACGAGCAGTACTTC. Its translation: CASTPTGASYEQYF. Combining the CDR3 with reference TRBV19 and TRBJ2-7 gives the whole variable domain DGGITQSPKYLFRKEGQNVTLSCEQNLNHDAMYWYRQDPGQGLRLIYYSQIVNDFQKGDIAEGYSVSREKKESFPLTVTSAQKNPTAFYLCASTPTGASYEQYFGPGTRLTVT.

The count of this clone is one. CDR3 amino acids: CASSLPPRTATIQETQYF. In DNA form, the CDR3 reads TGTGCCAGCAGCTTACCCCCAAGGACAGCCACGATCCAAGAGACCCAGTACTTC. This chain joins TRBV11-2 and TRBJ2-5; possibly TRBD1 for D (6 bases). This CDR3 spans 18 amino acids. Deletions cut 2 bases from V and 1 base from J, with 20 bases between. CDR1 SGHAT and CDR2 FQNNGV come from the germline V gene.

The CDR3 DNA follows: TGTGCCAGCAGGCCGACAGGGAAAGAGACCCAGTACTTC. Encoded protein: CASRPTGKETQYF. The rearrangement links TRBV6-1 to TRBJ2-5; 7 nucleotides match TRBD1. The CDR3 covers 13 residues. CDR1 is MNHNS and CDR2 is SASEGT in the germline V gene. The V gene end was trimmed by 6 bases and the J gene end by 3 bases; junction bases not matched to a gene: 4.

This clone was found a few times. The chain combines TRBV7-2 with TRBJ2-3; TRBD2 agrees at 10 bases. The CDR3 totals 16 residues. V gave up 5 bases and J gave up 5 bases; unmatched junction bases: 10. Per the germline V gene, CDR1 is SGHTA and CDR2 is FQGNSA. As DNA, the CDR3 is TGTGCCAGCAGCCTTTCGGGACTAGCGAACGGAGATACGCAGTATTTT. Translated: CASSLSGLANGDTQYF.

This clone has a single count. Here the CDR3 reads CASSDRAGPRIEAFF. The CDR3 region has the DNA TGTGCCAGCAGTGACCGGGCAGGGCCTCGAATTGAAGCTTTCTTT. The rearrangement uses TRBV6-4 and TRBJ1-1; D perhaps matches TRBD1 (5 bases). This CDR3 has 15 amino acids. From germline, CDR1 is MRHNA and CDR2 SNTAGT. Trimming took off 2 bases at V and 7 bases at J, with 17 bases between the two ends.

The chain has TRBV4-3 and TRBJ2-1, with 8 bases fitting TRBD2. This CDR3 has 16 residues. The junction had 6 bases not matched to a gene; V was cut back by 0 bases and J by 5 bases. Germline V lookup: CDR1 LGHNA, CDR2 YSLEER. The CDR3 is CASSQDRSGGHNEQFF. The CDR3 region has the DNA TGCGCCAGCAGCCAAGATAGGAGCGGGGGCCACAATGAGCAGTTCTTC.

This clone was counted once. V is TRBV19 and J is TRBJ1-2; TRBD1 matches 9 bases. The CDR3 spans 14 residues. The germline V gene encodes CDR1 LNHDA and CDR2 SQIVND (reference sequence). J gave up 4 bases and V 6 bases, and 6 bases lay outside the gene matches. The CDR3 DNA follows: TGTGCCAGTAGGGGGACAGGGTCGACCTATGGCTACACCTTC. Translated: CASRGTGSTYGYTF.